Below are 9 T cell receptor beta chains sequenced from a single sample in a study of cytomegalovirus exposure and HLA in healthy donors. The PCR made use of 60 Vbeta and 13 Jbeta primers. The method was immunoSEQ multiplex PCR; TCRdb's version includes in-frame clones alone and lacks a portion of them. Of fewer than 200,000 clones in the sample, about 80% are singletons; the top ten hold more than 1.3%. The sample was PBMCs. The receptors here all came from a girl aged 10 to 17 in good health and CMV-seropositive.

The V call is TRBV13, the J call TRBJ2-7; D unresolved. CDR1 and CDR2 from the germline V gene are PRHDT and FYEKMQ (reference sequence). Trimming stripped 0 bases from V and 1 base from J, with 4 bases between. The CDR3 totals 13 residues. CDR3 region: CASSLGRSYEQYF. CDR3 bases: TGTGCCAGCAGCTTAGGGCGATCCTACGAGCAGTACTTC.

The gene calls are TRBV4-3 and TRBJ2-5; D may be TRBD2 (5 bases). Germline CDR1 is LGHNA and CDR2 is YSLEER. V lost 1 base to trimming and J lost 4 bases, with 16 bases between them. This CDR3 is built from 16 residues. CDR3 nucleotides: TGCGCCAGCAGCCAAGTTTTTAATGGGAGAAGAGAGACCCAGTACTTC. The encoded protein is CASSQVFNGRRETQYF.

The rearrangement links TRBV6-6 to TRBJ1-3; no clear D gene. V was trimmed by 3 bases and J by 0 bases, leaving 9 bases between them. Germline lookup yields CDR1 MNHNY and CDR2 SVGAGI (reference sequence). This CDR3 region has 15 residues. CDR3 protein: CASSYGGISGNTIYF. The CDR3 DNA reads as TGTGCCAGCAGTTATGGTGGCATCTCTGGAAACACCATATATTTT.

This chain connects TRBV19 to TRBJ1-1; no reliable D call. Trimming removed 5 bases from V and 1 base from J, with 8 bases in between. The V gene's germline CDR1 is LNHDA and CDR2 SQIVND (reference sequence). The CDR3 has 13 amino acids. DNA for the CDR3: TGTGCCAGTAGTGCGAATACGAACACTGAAGCTTTCTTT. This sequence encodes CASSANTNTEAFF.

The chain combines TRBV5-1 with TRBJ1-4; D not certain. Germline CDR1 is SGHRS and CDR2 is YFSETQ. Trimming cost V 2 bases and J 0 bases, with 8 bases left between them. The CDR3 totals 15 residues. Written as DNA, the CDR3 is TGCGCCAGCAGCTTCTCAGGCGCAACTAATGAAAAACTGTTTTTT. Amino acid sequence: CASSFSGATNEKLFF.

The gene calls are TRBV9 and TRBJ1-1, with 8 bases matching TRBD1. V lost 4 bases to trimming and J lost 4 bases; unmatched junction nucleotides: 9. The germline CDR1 and CDR2 sequences are SGDLS and YYNGEE. There are 15 residues in the CDR3. The CDR3 loop is CASSPGQGDRTEAFF. The DNA for the CDR3 is TGTGCCAGCAGCCCCGGACAGGGTGACCGCACTGAAGCTTTCTTT.

The chain employs TRBV7-2 and TRBJ2-1; TRBD2 matches 11 bases. The CDR3 totals 15 residues. Germline-derived CDR1 and CDR2 are SGHTA and FQGNSA. V lost 0 bases, J lost 8 bases, and 3 bases stayed unmatched. DNA for the CDR3: TGTGCCAGCAGCTTAGCTAGCGGGGGGGCCCATGAGCAGTTCTTC. Protein: CASSLASGGAHEQFF.

The rearrangement joins TRBV7-9 to TRBJ2-6; 9 bases align to TRBD1. The CDR3 totals 17 residues. After removal of 5 bases from V and 0 bases from J, the junction contained 5 bases not matched to a gene. Germline V gene data show CDR1 as SEHNR and CDR2 as FQNEAQ (reference sequence). As DNA, the CDR3 is TGTGCCAGCAGCCGCGGGACAGGGAGCTCTGGGGCCAACGTCCTGACTTTC. Residues: CASSRGTGSSGANVLTF.

V is TRBV19 and J is TRBJ1-3; D is undetermined. CDR1 and CDR2 from the germline V gene are LNHDA and SQIVND (reference sequence). This CDR3 is built from 16 residues. V lost 6 bases and J lost 0, with 15 bases in between. The CDR3 loop reads CASSRRGVSSGNTIYF. CDR3 nucleotide sequence: TGTGCCAGTAGCCGCCGCGGGGTGAGCTCTGGAAACACCATATATTTT.